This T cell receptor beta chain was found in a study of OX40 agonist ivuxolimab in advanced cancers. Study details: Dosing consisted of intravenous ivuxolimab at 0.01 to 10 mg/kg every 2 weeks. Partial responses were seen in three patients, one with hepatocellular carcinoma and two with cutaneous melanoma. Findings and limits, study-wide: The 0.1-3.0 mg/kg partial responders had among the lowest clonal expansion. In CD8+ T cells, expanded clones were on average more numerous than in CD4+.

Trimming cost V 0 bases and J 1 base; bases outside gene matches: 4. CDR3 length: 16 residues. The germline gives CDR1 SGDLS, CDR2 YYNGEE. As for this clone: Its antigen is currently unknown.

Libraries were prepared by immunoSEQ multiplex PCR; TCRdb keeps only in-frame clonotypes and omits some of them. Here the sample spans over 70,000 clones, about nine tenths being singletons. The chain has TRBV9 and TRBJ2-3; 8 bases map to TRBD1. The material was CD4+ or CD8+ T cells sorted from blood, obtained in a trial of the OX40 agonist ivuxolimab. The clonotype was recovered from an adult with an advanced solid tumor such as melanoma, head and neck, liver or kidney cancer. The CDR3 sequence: CASSVGTGLGTDTQYF. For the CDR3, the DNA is TGTGCCAGCAGCGTAGGGACAGGGCTAGGCACAGATACGCAGTATTTT.